Listed below are T cell receptor beta chains from one sample, sequenced in a study of blood T cell repertoires in COVID-19. The data were produced by immunoSEQ multiplex PCR, yet TCRdb's version contains in-frame clones alone and is incomplete. Of a few hundred thousand clones detected, roughly 90% appear once; the ten largest clones hold approximately 4%. Sequencing was done on a sample of PBMCs or T cells enriched from blood (not recorded which). The origin of the receptors is a woman in her late teens or twenties with acute COVID-19. Both conserved end residues are part of each CDR3. The D gene is left open where the match is weak. The listing skips clone size in some rows; elsewhere it reads once, few, many or a size class.

J gene: TRBJ2-2; V gene: TRBV3-1/TRBV3-2; clone size: -; D gene: TRBD2; CDR3 protein: CASSPLAANTGELFF; CDR3 DNA: TGTGCCAGCAGCCCGCTAGCGGCGAACACCGGGGAGCTGTTTTTT
J gene: TRBJ2-2; V gene: TRBV2; clone size: once; D gene: -; CDR3 protein: CASSVGAADTGELFF; CDR3 DNA: TGTGCCAGCAGTGTTGGAGCCGCCGACACCGGGGAGCTGTTTTTT
J gene: TRBJ1-4; V gene: TRBV6-5; clone size: -; D gene: TRBD1; CDR3 protein: CASSQGAGSSEKLFF; CDR3 DNA: TGTGCCAGCAGTCAGGGGGCGGGAAGTAGTGAAAAACTGTTTTTT
J gene: TRBJ1-6; V gene: TRBV7-2; clone size: -; D gene: TRBD1; CDR3 protein: CASSPTGGLRNSPLHF; CDR3 DNA: TGTGCCAGCAGCCCGACAGGGGGCTTACGAAATTCACCCCTCCACTTT
J gene: TRBJ2-2; V gene: TRBV18; clone size: -; D gene: -; CDR3 protein: CASSPRGPLVGGELFF; CDR3 DNA: TGTGCCAGCTCACCACGCGGGCCCCTGGTGGGCGGGGAGCTGTTTTTT
J gene: TRBJ2-7; V gene: TRBV2; clone size: -; D gene: TRBD1; CDR3 protein: CASSEVVTGQGAGYEQYF; CDR3 DNA: TGTGCCAGCAGTGAGGTGGTAACGGGACAGGGGGCAGGGTACGAGCAGTACTTC
J gene: TRBJ1-5; V gene: TRBV18; clone size: -; D gene: TRBD1; CDR3 protein: CASSPDRAGQPQHF; CDR3 DNA: TGTGCCAGCTCACCGGACAGGGCGGGGCAGCCCCAGCATTTT
J gene: TRBJ2-3; V gene: TRBV12-3/TRBV12-4; clone size: -; D gene: -; CDR3 protein: CASSLTSTQYF; CDR3 DNA: TGTGCCAGCAGCCTCACTAGTACGCAGTATTTT
J gene: TRBJ1-4; V gene: TRBV15; clone size: -; D gene: TRBD1; CDR3 protein: CATSRGQGRNEKLFF; CDR3 DNA: TGTGCCACCAGCAGAGGACAGGGACGAAATGAAAAACTGTTTTTT
J gene: TRBJ1-6; V gene: TRBV5-1; clone size: -; D gene: -; CDR3 protein: CASSLAFNSPLHF; CDR3 DNA: TGCGCCAGCAGCCTCGCGTTTAATTCACCCCTCCACTTT
J gene: TRBJ1-1; V gene: TRBV7-9; clone size: -; D gene: TRBD1; CDR3 protein: CASSTGQGASTEAFF; CDR3 DNA: TGTGCCAGCAGCACCGGACAGGGGGCTAGCACTGAAGCTTTCTTT
J gene: TRBJ2-7; V gene: TRBV30; clone size: -; D gene: -; CDR3 protein: CAWSEGVPYEQYF; CDR3 DNA: TGTGCCTGGAGCGAGGGGGTTCCCTACGAGCAGTACTTC
J gene: TRBJ2-3; V gene: TRBV3-1/TRBV3-2; clone size: -; D gene: TRBD2; CDR3 protein: CASSQESGSRPDTQYF; CDR3 DNA: TGTGCCAGCAGCCAAGAAAGCGGGAGTCGCCCAGATACGCAGTATTTT
J gene: TRBJ1-1; V gene: TRBV9; clone size: -; D gene: -; CDR3 protein: CASRRTPNTEAFF; CDR3 DNA: TGTGCCAGCAGAAGGACACCTAACACTGAAGCTTTCTTT
J gene: TRBJ2-7; V gene: TRBV14; clone size: -; D gene: TRBD1; CDR3 protein: CASSLTRTGLDEQYF; CDR3 DNA: TGTGCCAGCAGCTTAACACGGACAGGGTTGGACGAGCAGTACTTC
J gene: TRBJ2-3; V gene: TRBV5-1; clone size: -; D gene: -; CDR3 protein: CASSLAGSSSTDTQYF; CDR3 DNA: TGCGCCAGCAGCTTGGCCGGGAGTTCTAGCACAGATACGCAGTATTTT
J gene: TRBJ2-7; V gene: TRBV5-8; clone size: -; D gene: TRBD2; CDR3 protein: CASSLGLAKTEQYF; CDR3 DNA: TGTGCCAGCAGCTTGGGACTAGCGAAGACGGAGCAGTACTTC
J gene: TRBJ2-1; V gene: TRBV2; clone size: -; D gene: TRBD2; CDR3 protein: CASSEGASGIYNEQFF; CDR3 DNA: TGTGCCAGCAGTGAAGGCGCTAGCGGGATCTACAATGAGCAGTTCTTC
J gene: TRBJ1-2; V gene: TRBV24-1; clone size: once; D gene: TRBD1; CDR3 protein: CATSSRDRSNGYTF; CDR3 DNA: TGTGCCACCAGTTCCCGGGACAGGTCTAATGGCTACACCTTC
J gene: TRBJ1-2; V gene: TRBV7-9; clone size: -; D gene: -; CDR3 protein: CASSLGQGGVGAYGYTF; CDR3 DNA: TGTGCCAGCAGCTTAGGGCAGGGAGGTGTAGGTGCGTATGGCTACACCTTC
J gene: TRBJ2-7; V gene: TRBV16; clone size: -; D gene: -; CDR3 protein: CASTLRAVTGEQYF; CDR3 DNA: TGTGCCAGCACCCTTAGAGCTGTTACGGGGGAGCAGTACTTC
J gene: TRBJ2-7; V gene: TRBV29-1; clone size: -; D gene: TRBD2; CDR3 protein: CSVAGLPKIGEYF; CDR3 DNA: TGCAGCGTTGCGGGACTACCCAAAATAGGGGAGTACTTC
J gene: TRBJ1-1; V gene: TRBV27; clone size: -; D gene: TRBD1; CDR3 protein: CASSHGQGKGTEAFF; CDR3 DNA: TGTGCCAGCAGTCACGGACAGGGCAAGGGCACTGAAGCTTTCTTT
J gene: TRBJ2-7; V gene: TRBV18; clone size: -; D gene: -; CDR3 protein: CASSPRGDRYEQYF; CDR3 DNA: TGTGCCAGCTCCCCCAGGGGCGACAGGTACGAGCAGTACTTC
J gene: TRBJ1-4; V gene: TRBV29-1; clone size: -; D gene: TRBD1; CDR3 protein: CSVALDRAHEKLFF; CDR3 DNA: TGCAGCGTTGCCCTGGACAGGGCACATGAAAAACTGTTTTTT
J gene: TRBJ2-5; V gene: TRBV5-8; clone size: -; D gene: TRBD1; CDR3 protein: CASSLGRTGQETQYF; CDR3 DNA: TGTGCCAGCAGCTTGGGGAGGACAGGACAAGAGACCCAGTACTTC
J gene: TRBJ1-5; V gene: TRBV28; clone size: once; D gene: -; CDR3 protein: CASKGVNPNQPQHF; CDR3 DNA: TGTGCCAGCAAAGGGGTTAATCCCAATCAGCCCCAGCATTTT
J gene: TRBJ1-4; V gene: TRBV6-5; clone size: -; D gene: TRBD1; CDR3 protein: CASSSGQGAWEKLFF; CDR3 DNA: TGTGCCAGCAGTTCCGGACAGGGGGCTTGGGAAAAACTGTTTTTT
J gene: TRBJ2-2; V gene: TRBV10-3; clone size: -; D gene: -; CDR3 protein: CAISPPAGGDTGELFF; CDR3 DNA: TGTGCCATCAGTCCTCCGGCAGGCGGGGACACCGGGGAGCTGTTTTTT
J gene: TRBJ1-6; V gene: TRBV30; clone size: few; D gene: -; CDR3 protein: CAWSVGPNSPLHF; CDR3 DNA: TGTGCCTGGAGTGTTGGCCCCAATTCACCCCTCCACTTT
J gene: TRBJ1-6; V gene: TRBV18; clone size: -; D gene: TRBD1; CDR3 protein: CASSQSGTGNSGSPLHF; CDR3 DNA: TGTGCCAGCTCACAATCCGGGACAGGGAATTCGGGGTCACCCCTCCACTTT
J gene: TRBJ2-1; V gene: TRBV14; clone size: -; D gene: -; CDR3 protein: CASSQDAGAGYNEQFF; CDR3 DNA: TGTGCCAGCAGCCAAGATGCGGGGGCGGGGTACAATGAGCAGTTCTTC
J gene: TRBJ2-2; V gene: TRBV5-1; clone size: -; D gene: -; CDR3 protein: CASIAPNTGELFF; CDR3 DNA: TGCGCCAGCATAGCACCGAACACCGGGGAGCTGTTTTTT
J gene: TRBJ1-5; V gene: TRBV24-1; clone size: -; D gene: -; CDR3 protein: CATRTGENQPQHF; CDR3 DNA: TGTGCCACCAGAACAGGTGAAAATCAGCCCCAGCATTTT
J gene: TRBJ2-2; V gene: TRBV18; clone size: -; D gene: -; CDR3 protein: CASSRGTLTGELFF; CDR3 DNA: TGTGCCAGCTCACGTGGGACTTTGACCGGGGAGCTGTTTTTT
J gene: TRBJ2-3; V gene: TRBV6-5; clone size: -; D gene: -; CDR3 protein: CASSYSHASDTQYF; CDR3 DNA: TGTGCCAGCAGTTACTCGCACGCGTCAGATACGCAGTATTTT
J gene: TRBJ2-3; V gene: TRBV10-1; clone size: -; D gene: TRBD2; CDR3 protein: CASSGLAENTDTQYF; CDR3 DNA: TGCGCCAGCAGTGGACTAGCGGAAAACACAGATACGCAGTATTTT
J gene: TRBJ2-2; V gene: TRBV14; clone size: -; D gene: TRBD1; CDR3 protein: CASSQIRGQGNTGELFF; CDR3 DNA: TGTGCCAGCAGCCAAATTAGGGGACAGGGGAACACCGGGGAGCTGTTTTTT
J gene: TRBJ1-2; V gene: TRBV19; clone size: -; D gene: TRBD1; CDR3 protein: CASSGQGTGGYTF; CDR3 DNA: TGTGCCAGTAGCGGACAGGGAACGGGCGGCTACACCTTC
J gene: TRBJ2-7; V gene: TRBV7-6; clone size: once; D gene: TRBD1; CDR3 protein: CASSPYGTGNEQYF; CDR3 DNA: TGTGCCAGCAGCCCCTACGGGACAGGTAACGAGCAGTACTTC
J gene: TRBJ1-5; V gene: TRBV28; clone size: -; D gene: TRBD1; CDR3 protein: CASSLIGGRDSYSNQPQHF; CDR3 DNA: TGTGCCAGCAGTTTAATCGGCGGACGGGACAGCTATAGCAATCAGCCCCAGCATTTT
J gene: TRBJ2-1; V gene: TRBV10-3; clone size: -; D gene: TRBD2; CDR3 protein: CAITSGLAKHNEQFF; CDR3 DNA: TGTGCCATCACCTCCGGACTAGCGAAGCACAATGAGCAGTTCTTC
J gene: TRBJ1-5; V gene: TRBV11-2; clone size: -; D gene: -; CDR3 protein: CASSPLGVNQPQHF; CDR3 DNA: TGTGCCAGCAGCCCGCTGGGAGTCAATCAGCCCCAGCATTTT
J gene: TRBJ1-3; V gene: TRBV30; clone size: once; D gene: -; CDR3 protein: CAWTEGRNTIYF; CDR3 DNA: TGTGCCTGGACCGAGGGCAGAAACACCATATATTTT
J gene: TRBJ1-1; V gene: TRBV5-6; clone size: -; D gene: -; CDR3 protein: CASSFPLGRNTEAFF; CDR3 DNA: TGTGCCAGCAGCTTCCCTCTGGGGAGGAACACTGAAGCTTTCTTT
J gene: TRBJ1-5; V gene: TRBV5-1; clone size: -; D gene: -; CDR3 protein: CASSLGGGVTDQPQHF; CDR3 DNA: TGCGCCAGCAGCTTGGGAGGGGGGGTCACGGATCAGCCCCAGCATTTT
J gene: TRBJ1-1; V gene: TRBV15; clone size: -; D gene: TRBD1; CDR3 protein: CATSRPEGQGKTEAFF; CDR3 DNA: TGTGCCACCAGCAGACCCGAGGGACAGGGTAAAACTGAAGCTTTCTTT
J gene: TRBJ1-1; V gene: TRBV18; clone size: -; D gene: TRBD1; CDR3 protein: CASSPWDRQREAFF; CDR3 DNA: TGTGCCAGCTCACCATGGGACAGGCAGAGAGAAGCTTTCTTT
J gene: TRBJ1-2; V gene: TRBV6-5; clone size: -; D gene: -; CDR3 protein: CASSLPRDRENYGYTF; CDR3 DNA: TGTGCCAGCAGTTTACCAAGGGATCGGGAAAACTATGGCTACACCTTC
J gene: TRBJ2-2; V gene: TRBV28; clone size: once; D gene: TRBD2; CDR3 protein: CASRRGGGELFF; CDR3 DNA: TGTGCCAGCAGGCGGGGGGGCGGGGAGCTGTTTTTT
J gene: TRBJ2-1; V gene: TRBV19; clone size: once; D gene: -; CDR3 protein: CASSIVERNEQFF; CDR3 DNA: TGTGCCAGTAGTATAGTTGAGCGGAATGAGCAGTTCTTC
J gene: TRBJ1-2; V gene: TRBV5-1; clone size: once; D gene: -; CDR3 protein: CASSLGQLDGYTF; CDR3 DNA: TGCGCCAGCAGCTTAGGACAGCTAGATGGCTACACCTTC
J gene: TRBJ2-7; V gene: TRBV29-1; clone size: -; D gene: -; CDR3 protein: CSVEDGSYEQYF; CDR3 DNA: TGCAGCGTTGAAGACGGCTCCTACGAGCAGTACTTC
J gene: TRBJ2-7; V gene: TRBV18; clone size: once; D gene: -; CDR3 protein: CASSPLGGESSDEQYF; CDR3 DNA: TGTGCCAGCTCACCATTGGGGGGAGAATCCTCAGACGAGCAGTACTTC
J gene: TRBJ2-7; V gene: TRBV25-1; clone size: -; D gene: -; CDR3 protein: CASCGSYEQYF; CDR3 DNA: TGTGCCAGTTGCGGTTCCTACGAGCAGTACTTC
J gene: TRBJ1-5; V gene: TRBV28; clone size: -; D gene: -; CDR3 protein: CASSTPDTSNQPQHF; CDR3 DNA: TGTGCCAGCAGTACCCCCGACACGAGCAATCAGCCCCAGCATTTT